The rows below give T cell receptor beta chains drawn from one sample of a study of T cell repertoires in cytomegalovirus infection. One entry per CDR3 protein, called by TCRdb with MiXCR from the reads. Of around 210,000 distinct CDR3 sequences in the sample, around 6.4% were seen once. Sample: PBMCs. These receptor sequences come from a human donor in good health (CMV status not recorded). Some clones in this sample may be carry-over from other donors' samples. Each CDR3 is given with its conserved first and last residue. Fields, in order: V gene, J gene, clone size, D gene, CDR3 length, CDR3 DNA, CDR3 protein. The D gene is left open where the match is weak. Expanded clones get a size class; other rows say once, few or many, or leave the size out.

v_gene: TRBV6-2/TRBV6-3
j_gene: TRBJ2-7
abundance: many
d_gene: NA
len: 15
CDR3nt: TGTGCCAGCAGTTACTCTGGTCTCGACAATTACGAGCAGTACTTC
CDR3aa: CASSYSGLDNYEQYF

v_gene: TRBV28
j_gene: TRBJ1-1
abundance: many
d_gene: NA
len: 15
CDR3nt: TGTGCCAGCAGTTCAAGGGGATTCATGAACACTGAAGCTTTCTTT
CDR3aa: CASSSRGFMNTEAFF

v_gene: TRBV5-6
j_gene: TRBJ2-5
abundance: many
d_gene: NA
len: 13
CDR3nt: TGTGCCAGCAGCTCGGACAAACAAGAGACCCAGTACTTC
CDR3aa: CASSSDKQETQYF

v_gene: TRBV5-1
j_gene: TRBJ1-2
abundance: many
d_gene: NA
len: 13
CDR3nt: TGCGCCAGCAGCTCGTCGGCTAACTATGGCTACACCTTC
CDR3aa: CASSSSANYGYTF

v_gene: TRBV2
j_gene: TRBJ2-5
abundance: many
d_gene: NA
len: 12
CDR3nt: TGTGCCAGCATAGGGCTACAAGAGACCCAGTACTTC
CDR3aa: CASIGLQETQYF

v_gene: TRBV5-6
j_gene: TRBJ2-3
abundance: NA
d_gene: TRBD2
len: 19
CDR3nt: TGTGCCAGCAGCGGGGGGGGGCTAGCGGGGGGGCTGAACACAGATACGCAGTATTTT
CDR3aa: CASSGGGLAGGLNTDTQYF

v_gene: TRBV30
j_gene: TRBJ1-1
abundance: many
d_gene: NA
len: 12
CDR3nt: TGTGCCTGGAACAATCAGCAGACTGAAGCTTTCTTT
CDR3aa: CAWNNQQTEAFF

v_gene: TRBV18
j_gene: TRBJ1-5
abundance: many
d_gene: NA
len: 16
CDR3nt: TGTGCCAGCTCACTGAAGACACTCAATAGCAATCAGCCCCAGCATTTT
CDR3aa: CASSLKTLNSNQPQHF

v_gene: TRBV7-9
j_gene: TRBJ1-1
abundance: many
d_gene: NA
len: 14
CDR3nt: TGTGCCAGCAGCGCCTACTCTCAGGGGAGTGGAGCTTTCTTT
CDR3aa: CASSAYSQGSGAFF

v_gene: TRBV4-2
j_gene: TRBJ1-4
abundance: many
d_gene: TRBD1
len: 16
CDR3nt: TGTGCCAGCAGCCACCCTCCGGGACAGGGGAATGAAAAACTGTTTTTT
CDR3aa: CASSHPPGQGNEKLFF

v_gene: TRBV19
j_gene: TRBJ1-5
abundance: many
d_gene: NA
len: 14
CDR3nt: TGTGCCAGTAGGGCCTCCGCTGGTGCTAGGCCCCAGCATTTT
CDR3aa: CASRASAGARPQHF

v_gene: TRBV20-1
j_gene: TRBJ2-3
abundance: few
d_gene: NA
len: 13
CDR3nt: TGCAGTGCGAAAGAGGGTTGGGCAGATACGCAGTATTTT
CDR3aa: CSAKEGWADTQYF

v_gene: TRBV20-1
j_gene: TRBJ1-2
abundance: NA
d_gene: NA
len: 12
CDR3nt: TGCAGTGCTAGGGGCCAGGGGAATGGCTACACCTTC
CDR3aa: CSARGQGNGYTF

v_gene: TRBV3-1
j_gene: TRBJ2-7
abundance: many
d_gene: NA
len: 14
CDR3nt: TGTGCCAGCAGCCAAGAGACGGGGGCCAGAGAGCAGTACTTC
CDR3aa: CASSQETGAREQYF

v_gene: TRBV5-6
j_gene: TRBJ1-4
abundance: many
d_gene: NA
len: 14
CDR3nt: TGTGCCAGCAGCTCCGGGTCTCTCTCCGAAAAACTGTTTTTT
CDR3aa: CASSSGSLSEKLFF

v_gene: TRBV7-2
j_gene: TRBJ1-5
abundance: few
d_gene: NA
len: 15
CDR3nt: TGTGCCAGCAGCTTGGCCCGGGGTGGGGGTCAGCCCCAGCATTTT
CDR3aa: CASSLARGGGQPQHF

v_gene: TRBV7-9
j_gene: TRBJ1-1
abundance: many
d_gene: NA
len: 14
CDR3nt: TGTGCCAGCAGCTTAGACATACGCAACACTGAAGCTTTCTTT
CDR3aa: CASSLDIRNTEAFF

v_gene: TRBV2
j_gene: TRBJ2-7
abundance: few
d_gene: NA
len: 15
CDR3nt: TGTGCCAGCAGTGAAGGGGCGGGGACAAACTACGAGCAGTACTTC
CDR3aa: CASSEGAGTNYEQYF

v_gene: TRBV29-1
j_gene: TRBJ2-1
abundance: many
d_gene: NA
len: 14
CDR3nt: TGCAGCGTGCACTGGGTGGGGACTCTCAATGAGCAGTTCTTC
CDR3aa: CSVHWVGTLNEQFF

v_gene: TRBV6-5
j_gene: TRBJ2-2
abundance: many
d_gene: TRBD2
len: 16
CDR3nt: TGTGCCAGCAGTTACCCTAGCGGGGACCCGGAGGGGGAGCTGTTTTTT
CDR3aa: CASSYPSGDPEGELFF

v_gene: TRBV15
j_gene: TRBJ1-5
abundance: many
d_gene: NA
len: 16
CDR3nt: TGTGCCACCAGCAGGAACAGCGGGAGTAGCAATCAGCCCCAGCATTTT
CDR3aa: CATSRNSGSSNQPQHF

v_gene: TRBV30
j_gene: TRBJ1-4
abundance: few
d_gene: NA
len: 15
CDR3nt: TGTGCCTGGCTGCCCGGGGGGGGCAAGAATGAAAAACTGTTTTTT
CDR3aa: CAWLPGGGKNEKLFF

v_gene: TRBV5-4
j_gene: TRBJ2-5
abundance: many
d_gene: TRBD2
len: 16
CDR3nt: TGTGCCAGCAGCTTGGGGGGGTTTAGCGGGCAAGAGACCCAGTACTTC
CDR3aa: CASSLGGFSGQETQYF

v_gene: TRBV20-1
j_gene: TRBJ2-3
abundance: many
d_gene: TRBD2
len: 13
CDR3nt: TGCGGTCCCCGGGGGGGGAGCACAGATACGCAGTATTTT
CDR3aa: CGPRGGSTDTQYF

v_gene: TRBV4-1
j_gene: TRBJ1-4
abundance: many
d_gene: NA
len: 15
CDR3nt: TGCGCCAGCAGCCCACCTCTCGGGATTAATGAAAAACTGTTTTTT
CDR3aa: CASSPPLGINEKLFF

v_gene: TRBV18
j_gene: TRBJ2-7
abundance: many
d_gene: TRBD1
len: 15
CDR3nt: TGTGCCAGCTCCCAAGGACAGGGCCTCTCCTACGAGCAGTACTTC
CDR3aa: CASSQGQGLSYEQYF

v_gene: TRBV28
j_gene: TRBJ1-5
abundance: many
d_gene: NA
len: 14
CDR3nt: TGTGCCAGCAGTTTTCTAATGAGCAATCAGCCCCAGCATTTT
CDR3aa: CASSFLMSNQPQHF

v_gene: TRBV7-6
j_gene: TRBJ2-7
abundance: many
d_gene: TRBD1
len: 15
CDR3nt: TGTGCCAGCAGTCTTGGACAGGGGGCGACCTACGAGCAGTACTTC
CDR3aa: CASSLGQGATYEQYF

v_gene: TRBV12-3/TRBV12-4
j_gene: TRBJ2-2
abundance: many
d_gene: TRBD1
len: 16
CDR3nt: TGTGCCAGCAGTTTAGCGGGGACAGCGAACACCGGGGAGCTGTTTTTT
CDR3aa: CASSLAGTANTGELFF

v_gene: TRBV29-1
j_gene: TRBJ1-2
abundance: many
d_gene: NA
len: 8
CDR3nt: TGCAGCCCCACGGGATACACCTTC
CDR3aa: CSPTGYTF

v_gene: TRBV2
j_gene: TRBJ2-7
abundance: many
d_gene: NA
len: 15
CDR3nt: TGTGCCAGCAGATCCGACAGGTTGGGCCGGGGGGAGCAGTACTTC
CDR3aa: CASRSDRLGRGEQYF

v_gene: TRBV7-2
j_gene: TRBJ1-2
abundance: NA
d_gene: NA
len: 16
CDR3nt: TGTGCCAGCAGCTCAGACAGGCTCCACCTTAACTATGGCTACACCTTC
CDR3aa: CASSSDRLHLNYGYTF

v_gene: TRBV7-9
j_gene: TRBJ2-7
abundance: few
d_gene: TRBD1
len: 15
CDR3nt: TGTGCCAGCAGCTTAGTGGACAGGGTGATAAGCGAGCAGTACTTC
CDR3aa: CASSLVDRVISEQYF

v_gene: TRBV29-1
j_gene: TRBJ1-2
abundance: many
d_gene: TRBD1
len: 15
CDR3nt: TGCAGCGGAGACAGGGTGGGTCAGGGCAGACACGGCTACACCTTC
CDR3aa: CSGDRVGQGRHGYTF

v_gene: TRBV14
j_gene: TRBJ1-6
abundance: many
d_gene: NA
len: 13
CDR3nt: TGTGCCAGCACAACTAACCTGGGTTCACCCCTCCACTTT
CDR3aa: CASTTNLGSPLHF